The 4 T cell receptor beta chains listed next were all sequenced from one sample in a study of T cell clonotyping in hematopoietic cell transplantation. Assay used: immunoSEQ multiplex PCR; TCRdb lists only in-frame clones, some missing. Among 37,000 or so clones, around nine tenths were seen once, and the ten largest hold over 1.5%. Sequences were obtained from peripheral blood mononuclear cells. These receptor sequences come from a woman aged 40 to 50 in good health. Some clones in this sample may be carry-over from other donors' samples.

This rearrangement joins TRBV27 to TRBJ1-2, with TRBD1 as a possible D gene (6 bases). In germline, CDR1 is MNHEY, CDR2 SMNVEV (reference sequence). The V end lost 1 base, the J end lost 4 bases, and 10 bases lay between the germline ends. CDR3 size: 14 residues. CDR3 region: CASSLLGARYGYTF. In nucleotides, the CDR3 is TGTGCCAGCAGTTTATTGGGGGCTCGCTATGGCTACACCTTC.

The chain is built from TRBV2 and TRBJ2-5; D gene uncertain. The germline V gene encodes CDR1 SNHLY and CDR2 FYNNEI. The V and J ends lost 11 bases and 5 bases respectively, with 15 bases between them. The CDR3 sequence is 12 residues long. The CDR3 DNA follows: TGTGCCTCCTCCCCGTTGAGTGAGACCCAGTACTTC. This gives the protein CASSPLSETQYF. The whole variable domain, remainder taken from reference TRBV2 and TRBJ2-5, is EPEVTQTPSHQVTQMGQEVILRCVPISNHLYFYWYRQILGQKVEFLVSFYNNEISEKSEIFDDQFSVERPDGSNFTLKIRSTKLEDSAMYFCASSPLSETQYFGPGTRLLVL.

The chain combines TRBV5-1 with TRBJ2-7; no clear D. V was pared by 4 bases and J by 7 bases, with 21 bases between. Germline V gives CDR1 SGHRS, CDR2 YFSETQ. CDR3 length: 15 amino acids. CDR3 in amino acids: CASSRGNPSLGEQYF. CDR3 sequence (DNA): TGCGCCAGCAGCCGTGGAAACCCCTCACTTGGAGAGCAGTACTTC.

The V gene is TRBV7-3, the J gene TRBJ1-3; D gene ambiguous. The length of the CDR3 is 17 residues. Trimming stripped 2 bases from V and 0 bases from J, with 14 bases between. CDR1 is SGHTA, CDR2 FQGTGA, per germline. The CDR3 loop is CASSLSTERASGNTIYF. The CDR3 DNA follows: TGTGCCAGCAGCTTATCCACCGAGAGGGCCTCTGGAAACACCATATATTTT.